These T cell receptor beta chains were read from a single sample in a study of blood T cell repertoires in COVID-19. Clones were sequenced by immunoSEQ multiplex PCR, and TCRdb holds only the in-frame ones, with some missing. Of 15,000 to 20,000 clones listed, 90% to 95% are singletons. The material sequenced was peripheral blood. All receptors come from a human donor in a cohort sampled during active COVID-19. Each CDR3 is given with its conserved first and last residue. The order of the fields is CDR3 protein, CDR3 DNA, D gene, V gene, J gene, clone size. The D gene is left open where the match is weak. Rows give clone size only sometimes, using once, few, many, or a class for an expanded clone.

cdr3_aa: CASSLISSGRAREQYF
cdr3_nt: TGTGCCAGCAGCTTAATAAGTAGCGGGAGGGCGAGGGAGCAGTACTTC
d_call: TRBD2
v_call: TRBV7-2
j_call: TRBJ2-7
clone_size: -

cdr3_aa: CASSDTGGGNTIYF
cdr3_nt: TGTGCCAGCAGCGACACAGGGGGTGGAAACACCATATATTTT
d_call: TRBD1
v_call: TRBV9
j_call: TRBJ1-3
clone_size: -

cdr3_aa: CASSPGRDSYEQYF
cdr3_nt: TGTGCCAGCTCACCAGGGAGGGACTCCTACGAGCAGTACTTC
d_call: TRBD2
v_call: TRBV18
j_call: TRBJ2-7
clone_size: -

cdr3_aa: CASRGDFHSNQPQHF
cdr3_nt: TGTGCCAGCAGGGGGGACTTTCATAGCAATCAGCCCCAGCATTTT
d_call: -
v_call: TRBV6-5
j_call: TRBJ1-5
clone_size: -

cdr3_aa: CADSPENNEQFF
cdr3_nt: TGTGCCGACAGCCCAGAGAACAATGAGCAGTTCTTC
d_call: -
v_call: TRBV12-3/TRBV12-4
j_call: TRBJ2-1
clone_size: once

cdr3_aa: CASSYFTGGETQYF
cdr3_nt: TGTGCCAGCAGTTATTTTACAGGGGGAGAGACCCAGTACTTC
d_call: TRBD1
v_call: TRBV6-6
j_call: TRBJ2-5
clone_size: -

cdr3_aa: CASSQGISGVGEQYF
cdr3_nt: TGTGCCAGCAGCCAAGGGATTAGCGGGGTGGGGGAGCAGTACTTC
d_call: TRBD2
v_call: TRBV3-1/TRBV3-2
j_call: TRBJ2-7
clone_size: -

cdr3_aa: CATSDWAGVEQFF
cdr3_nt: TGTGCCACCAGTGATTGGGCAGGGGTCGAGCAGTTCTTC
d_call: -
v_call: TRBV24-1
j_call: TRBJ2-1
clone_size: -

cdr3_aa: CATSRSTNEQYF
cdr3_nt: TGTGCCACCAGCAGATCTACTAACGAGCAGTACTTC
d_call: -
v_call: TRBV15
j_call: TRBJ2-7
clone_size: once

cdr3_aa: CASSLRDKYYEQYF
cdr3_nt: TGTGCCAGTTCACTAAGGGACAAGTACTACGAGCAGTACTTC
d_call: -
v_call: TRBV19
j_call: TRBJ2-7
clone_size: few

cdr3_aa: CASSQGLQGVPYEQYF
cdr3_nt: TGTGCCAGCAGCCAGGGACTGCAGGGGGTTCCCTACGAGCAGTACTTC
d_call: -
v_call: TRBV5-4
j_call: TRBJ2-7
clone_size: -

cdr3_aa: CASKQGMGTDTQYF
cdr3_nt: TGTGCCAGTAAGCAGGGAATGGGCACAGATACGCAGTATTTT
d_call: -
v_call: TRBV19
j_call: TRBJ2-3
clone_size: -

cdr3_aa: CASSPGQLAKNIQYF
cdr3_nt: TGTGCCAGCTCACCGGGACAGCTAGCCAAAAACATTCAGTACTTC
d_call: TRBD1
v_call: TRBV18
j_call: TRBJ2-4
clone_size: -

cdr3_aa: CASSSYYGYTF
cdr3_nt: TGTGCCAGCAGTTCGTACTATGGCTACACCTTC
d_call: -
v_call: TRBV28
j_call: TRBJ1-2
clone_size: -

cdr3_aa: CASSGDGNTIYF
cdr3_nt: TGTGCCAGCAGCGGAGATGGGAACACCATATATTTT
d_call: -
v_call: TRBV5-4
j_call: TRBJ1-3
clone_size: -

cdr3_aa: CASSQDRGLSNEKLFF
cdr3_nt: TGTGCCAGCTCTCAGGACAGGGGGCTTTCAAATGAAAAACTGTTTTTT
d_call: TRBD1
v_call: TRBV18
j_call: TRBJ1-4
clone_size: once

cdr3_aa: CASRLGQAYNEQFF
cdr3_nt: TGCGCCAGCAGATTGGGACAGGCCTACAATGAGCAGTTCTTC
d_call: TRBD1
v_call: TRBV5-1
j_call: TRBJ2-1
clone_size: -

cdr3_aa: CASSQNTPSNQPQHF
cdr3_nt: TGTGCCAGCAGTCAAAATACACCTAGCAATCAGCCCCAGCATTTT
d_call: -
v_call: TRBV6-5
j_call: TRBJ1-5
clone_size: -

cdr3_aa: CASSSHRTVNTEAFF
cdr3_nt: TGTGCCAGCAGTTCTCACCGGACAGTGAACACTGAAGCTTTCTTT
d_call: -
v_call: TRBV27
j_call: TRBJ1-1
clone_size: -

cdr3_aa: CASSLGSPNEKLFF
cdr3_nt: TGTGCCAGCAGCTTGGGCAGTCCTAATGAAAAACTGTTTTTT
d_call: -
v_call: TRBV5-4
j_call: TRBJ1-4
clone_size: -

cdr3_aa: CVAVTNYGYTF
cdr3_nt: TGTGTCGCGGTAACTAACTATGGCTACACCTTC
d_call: -
v_call: TRBV12-3/TRBV12-4
j_call: TRBJ1-2
clone_size: -

cdr3_aa: CASSQGVPGGTEAFF
cdr3_nt: TGCGCCAGCAGCCAAGGGGTTCCAGGGGGCACTGAAGCTTTCTTT
d_call: TRBD1
v_call: TRBV4-1
j_call: TRBJ1-1
clone_size: once

cdr3_aa: CASSSQGSYTEAFF
cdr3_nt: TGTGCCAGCAGCTCACAGGGGTCTTACACTGAAGCTTTCTTT
d_call: TRBD1
v_call: TRBV7-9
j_call: TRBJ1-1
clone_size: -

cdr3_aa: CASSFGTGYNEQFF
cdr3_nt: TGTGCCAGCAGCTTCGGGACAGGATACAATGAGCAGTTCTTC
d_call: TRBD1
v_call: TRBV5-8
j_call: TRBJ2-1
clone_size: -

cdr3_aa: CSVQHGNQPQHF
cdr3_nt: TGCAGCGTTCAACACGGCAATCAGCCCCAGCATTTT
d_call: -
v_call: TRBV29-1
j_call: TRBJ1-5
clone_size: -

cdr3_aa: CASSQYSPTGTSTDTQYF
cdr3_nt: TGTGCCAGCAGCCAATACTCTCCTACCGGGACAAGCACAGATACGCAGTATTTT
d_call: -
v_call: TRBV4-2
j_call: TRBJ2-3
clone_size: -

cdr3_aa: CASTSGQVKNSPLHF
cdr3_nt: TGTGCCAGCACGTCCGGACAGGTGAAAAATTCACCCCTCCACTTT
d_call: TRBD1
v_call: TRBV6-6
j_call: TRBJ1-6
clone_size: -

cdr3_aa: CASREGIVSNQPQHF
cdr3_nt: TGTGCCAGCAGGGAGGGGATAGTTAGCAATCAGCCCCAGCATTTT
d_call: -
v_call: TRBV27
j_call: TRBJ1-5
clone_size: -

cdr3_aa: CASSALAGGPDTQYF
cdr3_nt: TGTGCCAGCAGCGCGCTAGCGGGAGGTCCGGATACGCAGTATTTT
d_call: TRBD2
v_call: TRBV11-2
j_call: TRBJ2-3
clone_size: -

cdr3_aa: CASSPGLAYNEQFF
cdr3_nt: TGTGCCAGCAGCCCCGGACTAGCCTACAATGAGCAGTTCTTC
d_call: TRBD2
v_call: TRBV7-3
j_call: TRBJ2-1
clone_size: -

cdr3_aa: CASSRGQGRYGYTF
cdr3_nt: TGTGCCAGCAGCCGCGGACAGGGGCGATATGGCTACACCTTC
d_call: TRBD1
v_call: TRBV7-9
j_call: TRBJ1-2
clone_size: -

cdr3_aa: CASSVSITETEAFF
cdr3_nt: TGCGCCAGCAGTGTGTCCATAACGGAGACTGAAGCTTTCTTT
d_call: -
v_call: TRBV10-1
j_call: TRBJ1-1
clone_size: -

cdr3_aa: CASSLEGALGANVLTF
cdr3_nt: TGTGCCAGCAGCTTAGAGGGGGCGCTTGGGGCCAACGTCCTGACTTTC
d_call: TRBD1
v_call: TRBV7-9
j_call: TRBJ2-6
clone_size: -

cdr3_aa: CASGLSPRDRGHVDTQYF
cdr3_nt: TGTGCTAGTGGTTTGTCTCCCAGGGACAGGGGGCATGTAGATACGCAGTATTTT
d_call: TRBD1
v_call: TRBV12-5
j_call: TRBJ2-3
clone_size: -

cdr3_aa: CASKSSGSEQFF
cdr3_nt: TGTGCCAGCAAATCCTCAGGTAGTGAGCAGTTCTTC
d_call: -
v_call: TRBV2
j_call: TRBJ2-1
clone_size: -

cdr3_aa: CASSPDFGGNTIYF
cdr3_nt: TGTGCCAGCAGTCCAGACTTTGGCGGAAACACCATATATTTT
d_call: -
v_call: TRBV7-9
j_call: TRBJ1-3
clone_size: -

cdr3_aa: CASSKRGDRGFPDTQYF
cdr3_nt: TGTGCCAGTAGTAAACGAGGGGACAGGGGCTTCCCAGATACGCAGTATTTT
d_call: TRBD1
v_call: TRBV19
j_call: TRBJ2-3
clone_size: -

cdr3_aa: CASSSTSGTTDTQYF
cdr3_nt: TGCGCCAGCAGCTCGACTAGCGGAACCACAGATACGCAGTATTTT
d_call: TRBD2
v_call: TRBV5-1
j_call: TRBJ2-3
clone_size: -

cdr3_aa: CASSRNSGQVADTQYF
cdr3_nt: TGTGCCAGCTCTCGCAATAGCGGCCAGGTGGCAGATACGCAGTATTTT
d_call: -
v_call: TRBV18
j_call: TRBJ2-3
clone_size: once

cdr3_aa: CASSQRGGYGYTF
cdr3_nt: TGCGCCAGCAGCCAGAGGGGGGGCTATGGCTACACCTTC
d_call: -
v_call: TRBV4-3
j_call: TRBJ1-2
clone_size: -

cdr3_aa: CASSPTQGTKAFF
cdr3_nt: TGTGCCAGCAGCCCGACTCAGGGTACCAAAGCTTTCTTT
d_call: -
v_call: TRBV11-1
j_call: TRBJ1-1
clone_size: -

cdr3_aa: CASSIWTANTGELFF
cdr3_nt: TGTGCCAGCAGCATCTGGACAGCGAACACCGGGGAGCTGTTTTTT
d_call: -
v_call: TRBV7-9
j_call: TRBJ2-2
clone_size: -

cdr3_aa: CASWFSDTQYF
cdr3_nt: TGTGCCAGCTGGTTTAGCGATACGCAGTATTTT
d_call: -
v_call: TRBV27
j_call: TRBJ2-3
clone_size: -

cdr3_aa: CASRGLAGAYNEQFF
cdr3_nt: TGTGCCAGCAGGGGACTAGCGGGAGCTTACAATGAGCAGTTCTTC
d_call: TRBD2
v_call: TRBV27
j_call: TRBJ2-1
clone_size: -

cdr3_aa: CASRGQGSGYGYTF
cdr3_nt: TGTGCCAGCAGGGGACAGGGGTCTGGCTATGGCTACACCTTC
d_call: TRBD1
v_call: TRBV2
j_call: TRBJ1-2
clone_size: -

cdr3_aa: CASSRGQMMNTEAFF
cdr3_nt: TGTGCCAGCTCACGAGGACAGATGATGAACACTGAAGCTTTCTTT
d_call: -
v_call: TRBV18
j_call: TRBJ1-1
clone_size: -

cdr3_aa: CASSFSTSGTDTQYF
cdr3_nt: TGCGCCAGCAGCTTTTCGACTAGCGGCACAGATACGCAGTATTTT
d_call: TRBD2
v_call: TRBV5-1
j_call: TRBJ2-3
clone_size: -

cdr3_aa: CASSGGRGKGGNQPQHF
cdr3_nt: TGTGCCAGCAGTGGGGGCAGGGGGAAGGGTGGCAATCAGCCCCAGCATTTT
d_call: TRBD1
v_call: TRBV6-1
j_call: TRBJ1-5
clone_size: -

cdr3_aa: CASSTPSRRNTDTQYF
cdr3_nt: TGTGCCAGTAGTACTCCCTCGCGGAGAAACACAGATACGCAGTATTTT
d_call: -
v_call: TRBV19
j_call: TRBJ2-3
clone_size: once

cdr3_aa: CASSPTGVLTGANVLTF
cdr3_nt: TGTGCCAGCAGCCCGACAGGGGTTTTAACTGGGGCCAACGTCCTGACTTTC
d_call: TRBD1
v_call: TRBV7-3
j_call: TRBJ2-6
clone_size: -

cdr3_aa: CASSLVRGGNEQFF
cdr3_nt: TGCGCCAGCAGCTTGGTCAGGGGCGGCAATGAGCAGTTCTTC
d_call: -
v_call: TRBV5-1
j_call: TRBJ2-1
clone_size: -

cdr3_aa: CASSQDRTSGRAWETQYF
cdr3_nt: TGTGCCAGCAGCCAAGATCGGACTAGCGGGAGGGCCTGGGAGACCCAGTACTTC
d_call: TRBD2
v_call: TRBV4-2
j_call: TRBJ2-5
clone_size: -